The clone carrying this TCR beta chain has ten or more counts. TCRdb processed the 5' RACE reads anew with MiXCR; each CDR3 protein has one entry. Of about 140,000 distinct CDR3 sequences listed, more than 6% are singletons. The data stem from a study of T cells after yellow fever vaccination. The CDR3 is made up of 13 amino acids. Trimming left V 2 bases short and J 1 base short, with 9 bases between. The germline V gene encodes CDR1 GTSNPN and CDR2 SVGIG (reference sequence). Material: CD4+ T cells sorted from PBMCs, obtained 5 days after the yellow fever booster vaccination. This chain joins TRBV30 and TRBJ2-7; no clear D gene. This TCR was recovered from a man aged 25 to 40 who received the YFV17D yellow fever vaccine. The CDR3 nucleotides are TGTGCCTGGAGTCTGAGGTCTTCCTACGAGCAGTACTTC. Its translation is CAWSLRSSYEQYF.